Many counts were recorded for the clone carrying this T cell receptor (beta chain). Its specificity is unknown. The sample comes from a study of identical twins. Study-wide findings and caveats: For out-of-frame alpha sequences shared by twins, low generation probability was in excess.

This CDR3 is built from 17 residues. Unmatched junction bases numbered 7, after V lost 2 bases and J lost 0 bases. Germline CDR1 reads DFQATT; CDR2 reads SNEGSKA (reference sequence). From the 5' RACE reads, TCRdb called clonotypes with MiXCR, one entry per CDR3 protein. The sample lists approximately 680,000 distinct CDR3 sequences; roughly 7.2% were seen once. Another study also made use of these data, one on yellow fever vaccine responses in identical twins.

This receptor was obtained from a woman under 30 in good health. The chain has TRBV20-1 and TRBJ2-3, with 11 bases that match TRBD2. The sequencing input was PBMCs. CDR3 sequence: CSARSSGGRTSTDTQYF. The CDR3 DNA reads as TGCAGTGCTAGATCTAGCGGGGGGCGAACTAGCACAGATACGCAGTATTTT.